This T cell receptor beta chain was identified during a study of T cell responses to AZD1222 COVID-19 vaccine. TCRdb's copy holds only in-frame clones and misses some; the assay was immunoSEQ multiplex PCR. The sample holds 130,000 or so clones, just over 90% seen once. General observations from the study: The breadth and depth of Spike-specific TCRs increased once two AZD1222 doses had been given. Seropositive status at baseline applied to only five to seven AZD1222 recipients.

As regards this clone: What it binds is unknown.

This clonotype was obtained from an adult in good health. The sequences come from peripheral blood, collected on day 0 of AZD1222 vaccination.

CDR3 DNA: TGTGCCAGCAGCTTAGGTCGCCAGTATAATGAAAAACTGTTTTTT. This translates into CASSLGRQYNEKLFF. The chain links TRBV7-2 to TRBJ1-4; D ambiguous. V lost 1 base and J lost 4, with 10 bases in between. The CDR3 spans 15 residues. Germline loops: CDR1 SGHTA, CDR2 FQGNSA.